A single T cell receptor beta chain is shown here with its context. What it recognizes is unknown. The data belong to a study of T cell responses to AZD1222 COVID-19 vaccine. Study-level background: Samples with a second dose at about 4 or about 12 weeks were pooled together. Study outcomes and limitations: Nearly half of spike-specific TCRs reportedly target variant regions that are unmutated in the B.1.351 and B.1.1.7 variants. Recipients of AZD1222 seropositive at baseline numbered only five or six. Regions 160-218 and 743-854 held dominance among vaccine-associated CD4 TCRs, which spanned spike.

CDR1 and CDR2 (germline): MDHEN, SYDVKM. After removal of 7 bases from V and 6 bases from J, the junction contained 14 bases not matched to a gene. This CDR3 contains 16 residues. Data came from immunoSEQ multiplex PCR; TCRdb stores just in-frame clones and leaves some out. The table lists 100,000 or so clones, more than 70% of them singletons. Sequences were derived from peripheral blood, sampled on day 0 of AZD1222 vaccination. This TCR came from an adult in good health. The chain has TRBV28 and TRBJ2-1; 8 bases line up with TRBD2. Here the CDR3 DNA reads TGTGCCAGCACCTATAGTCTGGGCGGGGGGACCAATGAGCAGTTCTTC. Protein sequence: CASTYSLGGGTNEQFF.